This T cell receptor beta chain was recovered during a study of T-cell reconstitution after alpha-beta-depleted transplantation in children. CDR1 and CDR2 (germline): MNHEY, SMNVEV (reference sequence). Germline trimming cut 3 bases from V and 7 bases from J; bases unmatched to any gene: 5. The CDR3 spans 14 residues. Unique molecular identifiers featured in how the TCRbeta library was prepared. One entry per CDR3 protein, called by TCRdb with MiXCR from the PCR reads. The data contain roughly 400,000 distinct CDR3 sequences, roughly 21% of them singletons. The rearrangement links TRBV27 to TRBJ1-4; TRBD1 agrees at 7 bases. The origin of this receptor is a human donor who donated a stem cell graft to a child with acute myeloid leukemia. The material was PBMCs from the stem cell graft donor, obtained from the stem cell graft. The CDR3 spells CASSFQGGGEKLFF. The CDR3 DNA reads TGTGCCAGCAGTTTCCAAGGGGGCGGTGAAAAACTGTTTTTT.